Described below is a single TCR beta chain sequence and its context. Antigen unknown. This entry comes from a study of T cell responses to AZD1222 COVID-19 vaccine. About the research overall: Second doses at about 4 or about 12 weeks were pooled.

V was pared by 1 base and J by 2 bases, with 14 bases between. Per germline, CDR1 SGDLS and CDR2 YYNGEE. The CDR3 contains 16 residues. Measured with immunoSEQ multiplex PCR; TCRdb has only the in-frame clones, and not every one. The sample yields approximately 140,000 clones, around nine tenths seen once. General study points: The span of vaccine-associated CD4 TCRs extended across spike, with dominance at 160-218 and 743-854.

The V and J genes are TRBV9 and TRBJ2-3; D may be TRBD1 (5 bases). This receptor was taken from an adult in good health. This sample comprised peripheral blood, obtained on day 0 of AZD1222 vaccination. The DNA for the CDR3 is TGTGCCAGCAGCGTACCGAACAGGTCCTACACAGATACGCAGTATTTT. As protein: CASSVPNRSYTDTQYF.